The TCR beta chain described here comes from a study of radiation and T cells in renal cell carcinoma. The time point is: blood 2 weeks post-SBRT. As for treatment: 15 Gy SBRT to primary tumor, nephrectomy 4 weeks later. Blood was sampled at baseline, 2 weeks and 4 weeks after SBRT. Using immunoSEQ multiplex PCR, the repertoire was profiled, and TCRdb retains in-frame clones only, with some absent. Of 25,000 to 30,000 clones in the sample, 81% are singletons; the top ten hold roughly 30%. The CDR3 sequence is 21 residues long. Deletions cut 3 bases from V and 5 bases from J, with 31 bases between. CDR1 is LNHDA and CDR2 is SQIVND in the germline V gene (reference sequence).

The source of this sequence is a man between 60 and 70 years old with renal cell carcinoma. The sample in question was blood, obtained from a patient whose treatment included radiotherapy and nephrectomy. This chain uses TRBV19 with TRBJ1-4, with D possibly matching TRBD1 (5 bases). CDR3 nucleotides: TGTGCCAGTAGTATCCCACATCAAGCCGATAGGTATGGGACCCAAAATGAAAAACTGTTTTTT. Protein product: CASSIPHQADRYGTQNEKLFF. The full variable domain, its missing parts supplied by reference TRBV19 and TRBJ1-4, is DGGITQSPKYLFRKEGQNVTLSCEQNLNHDAMYWYRQDPGQGLRLIYYSQIVNDFQKGDIAEGYSVSREKKESFPLTVTSAQKNPTAFYLCASSIPHQADRYGTQNEKLFFGSGTQLSVL.